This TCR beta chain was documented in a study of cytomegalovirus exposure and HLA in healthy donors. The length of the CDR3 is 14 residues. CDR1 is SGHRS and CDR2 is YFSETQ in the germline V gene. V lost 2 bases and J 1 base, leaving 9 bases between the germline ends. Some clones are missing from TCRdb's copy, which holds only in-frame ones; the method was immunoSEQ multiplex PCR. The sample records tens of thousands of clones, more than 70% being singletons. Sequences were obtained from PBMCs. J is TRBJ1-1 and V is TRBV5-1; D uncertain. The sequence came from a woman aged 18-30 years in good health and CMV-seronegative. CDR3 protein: CASSFRHGNTEAFF. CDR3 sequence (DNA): TGCGCCAGCAGCTTCCGACACGGGAACACTGAAGCTTTCTTT.